This entry concerns a single TCR beta chain. What it binds is not known. Libraries were prepared by immunoSEQ multiplex PCR; TCRdb keeps only in-frame clonotypes and omits some of them. The sample includes about 110,000 clones, about 85% of them seen just once. V shed 5 bases and J 2 bases; nucleotides not matched to a gene: 1. The length of the CDR3 is 13 residues. Germline assignment: CDR1 LNHDA and CDR2 SQIVND (reference sequence). These data originate in a study of T cell responses to AZD1222 COVID-19 vaccine. Findings of the study overall: Just 5 to 7 people given AZD1222 tested seropositive at baseline.

This sequence was found in an adult in good health. The material was peripheral blood, obtained on day 0 of AZD1222 vaccination. This chain links TRBV19 with TRBJ1-1, with TRBD1 matching 8 bases. CDR3 nucleotide sequence: TGTGCCAGTAGTTCAGGGGGCAACACTGAAGCTTTCTTT. Translation gives CASSSGGNTEAFF.